This T cell receptor (beta chain) came from a study of resident and recirculating memory T cells in vitiligo. The table came from immunoSEQ multiplex PCR; TCRdb's copy has only in-frame clones and leaves some out. The sample has 39,000 or so clones; 80% to 95% are singletons. Sequenced material: blood. The source of this sequence is a male donor with vitiligo.

The CDR3 DNA sequence: TGCGCCAGCACAGGAGGTACAGGGGCTTTGAACACTGAAGCTTTCTTT. Its protein is CASTGGTGALNTEAFF. The V gene is TRBV5-1, the J gene TRBJ1-1; 7 positions match TRBD1. The CDR3 spans 16 residues. Trimming removed 6 bases from V and 0 bases from J; junction bases left unmatched: 11. CDR1 is SGHRS and CDR2 is YFSETQ in the germline V gene.